The subject of this entry is one T cell receptor beta chain. Its antigen is unknown. The sample belongs to a study of read filtering for tumor transcriptome and immune sequencing. Looked up from germline, CDR1 is SGHAT and CDR2 is FQNNGV. This CDR3 has 14 amino acids. Trimming removed 2 bases from V and 9 bases from J, with 14 bases in between. Findings of the study overall: IR-seq captured clonotypes deeper and more reliably than RNA-seq.

This library used 300 to 500 ng RNA and molecular barcoded adaptors spanning alpha/delta and beta/gamma chains. Using its own MiXCR run on the reads, TCRdb lists one record per CDR3 protein. The profile shows about 14,000 distinct CDR3 sequences, roughly 22% of them singletons. The genes are TRBV11-2 and TRBJ2-1; D gene unclear. The origin of this receptor is a donor at least 40 years old with multiple myeloma. Source material: a population of CD138-negative cells sorted from bone marrow. Here the CDR3 reads CASSLTVWQPEQFF. The DNA for the CDR3 is TGTGCCAGCAGCTTAACAGTTTGGCAGCCTGAGCAGTTCTTC.